One sample yielded the 30 T cell receptor beta chains listed below, sequenced in a study listed by TCRdb under 2016. Library construction relied on RT-PCR. Sequenced using an Illumina MiSeq. TCRdb reran the public reads through fastp at Q25 and MiXCR, keeping productive beta chains. Duplicate CDR3 protein sequences are folded into a single record with the most common DNA and genes. Recorded for this sample are about 700,000 distinct CDR3 sequences; approximately 14% of them occurred a single time. 3% to 4.5% of the sample is taken by the ten largest. What was sequenced was memory CD4+ T cells from blood. These TCRs come from a female donor in good health, serving as a healthy control.

This sequence joins TRBV28 and TRBJ1-5; the D is unclear. The germline CDR1 and CDR2 sequences are MDHEN and SYDVKM. The germline V and J ends were trimmed by 4 bases and 0 bases, with 13 bases remaining between them. The CDR3 has 16 residues. The CDR3 DNA follows: TGTGCCAGCAGTTCTAGACCCTCCTATAGCAATCAGCCCCAGCATTTT. This encodes CASSSRPSYSNQPQHF.

This clonotype appeared many times. The rearrangement uses TRBV28 and TRBJ2-5, with D maybe TRBD1 (6 bases). The ends were cut back, 5 bases at V and 0 bases at J, with 10 bases in the middle. Germline V gives CDR1 MDHEN, CDR2 SYDVKM. The CDR3 length is 14 residues. The CDR3 protein is CASSSGQYQETQYF. CDR3 DNA sequence: TGTGCCAGCAGTAGCGGACAGTACCAAGAGACCCAGTACTTC.

V is TRBV5-1 and J is TRBJ2-6; perhaps TRBD2 as D (5 bases). CDR3 length: 15 amino acids. V shed 5 bases and J shed 0 bases, with 9 bases lying between them. Germline assignment: CDR1 SGHRS and CDR2 YFSETQ. CDR3 nucleotide sequence: TGCGCCAGCAGAGAAGGGAGCTCTGGGGCCAACGTCCTGACTTTC. Translating it yields CASREGSSGANVLTF.

The CDR3 loop is CASSLALVGGGTEAFF. The CDR3 DNA reads as TGTGCCAGCAGCTTAGCGCTGGTAGGCGGAGGCACTGAAGCTTTCTTT. This rearrangement joins TRBV7-9 to TRBJ1-1; no reliable D call. Trimming shortened V by 0 bases and J by 4 bases, and 15 bases separated the two germline ends. Germline V gene lookup returns CDR1 SEHNR and CDR2 FQNEAQ (reference sequence). The CDR3 covers 16 residues.

The chain has TRBV20-1 and TRBJ1-2; D ambiguous. CDR1 and CDR2 from the germline V gene are DFQATT and SNEGSKA (reference sequence). The CDR3 length is 12 residues. Trimming pared 0 bases from V and 8 bases from J, leaving 10 bases between. CDR3 sequence reads: CSARDGREGYTF. CDR3 in DNA: TGCAGTGCTAGAGATGGGAGGGAGGGCTACACCTTC.

The DNA for the CDR3 is TGTGCCAGCAGTTTGCACCCCCCAGGGGTTGGGACCCAGTACTTC. This encodes CASSLHPPGVGTQYF. This chain links TRBV12-3 or TRBV12-4 with TRBJ2-5; weak D call: TRBD1 (6 bases). Trimming cost V 3 bases and J 7 bases, with 18 bases left between them. The CDR3 covers 15 residues.

The chain has TRBV3-1 and TRBJ1-2; 8 positions agree with TRBD1. Germline V gives CDR1 LGHDT, CDR2 YNNKEL (reference sequence). The CDR3 covers 15 residues. J gave up 6 bases and V 1 base, and 7 bases lay outside the gene matches. Here the CDR3 reads CASSQAGGAYHGYTF. The CDR3 region has the DNA TGTGCCAGCAGCCAAGCAGGGGGCGCTTACCATGGCTACACCTTC.

The V gene is TRBV20-1, the J gene TRBJ2-7; D remains unclear. The CDR3 totals 14 residues. CDR1 and CDR2 (germline): DFQATT, SNEGSKA (reference sequence). The V and J ends lost 6 bases and 0 bases respectively, with 15 bases between them. The DNA of the CDR3 is TGCAGTGCCCCCCACCTCGAGAGCTCCTACGAGCAGTACTTC. It translates to CSAPHLESSYEQYF.

This clonotype was recorded a few times. The chain couples TRBV7-3 to TRBJ2-7; 9 bases map to TRBD1. CDR1 and CDR2 from the germline V gene are SGHTA and FQGTGA. The CDR3 covers 15 residues. Trimming cost V 3 bases and J 2 bases; bases outside gene matches: 5. Here the CDR3 reads CASSLGQGFAYEQYF. CDR3 nucleotides: TGTGCCAGCAGCTTGGGACAGGGATTCGCCTACGAGCAGTACTTC.

A few counts support this clonotype. The J gene is TRBJ2-3, the V gene TRBV5-1; D ambiguous. V gave up 2 bases and J gave up 2 bases, with 9 bases separating them. There are 14 residues in the CDR3. Germline CDR1 reads SGHRS; CDR2 reads YFSETQ. Written as DNA, the CDR3 is TGCGCCAGCAGCTTTGGGATACTCACAGATACGCAGTATTTT. This translates into CASSFGILTDTQYF. Full variable domain (rest looked up from reference TRBV5-1 and TRBJ2-3): KAGVTQTPRYLIKTRGQQVTLSCSPISGHRSVSWYQQTPGQGLQFLFEYFSETQRNKGNFPGRFSGRQFSNSRSEMNVSTLELGDSALYLCASSFGILTDTQYFGPGTRLTVL.

The rearrangement joins TRBV6-6 to TRBJ1-1; 9 bases are shared with TRBD1. Germline values: CDR1 MNHNY, CDR2 SVGAGI (reference sequence). Trimming took 0 bases from V and 1 from J; bases not matched to a gene: 0. The CDR3 extends over 15 amino acids. DNA of the CDR3: TGTGCCAGCAGTTACTCGGACAGGGGGAACACTGAAGCTTTCTTT. Translated, it gives CASSYSDRGNTEAFF.

The table lists this clonotype with a few counts. This chain uses TRBV6-1 with TRBJ2-3, with D tentatively TRBD2 (6 bases). Trimming removed 4 bases from V and 5 bases from J, with 19 bases in between. Germline V gives CDR1 MNHNS, CDR2 SASEGT. There are 16 residues in the CDR3. CDR3 coding DNA: TGTGCCAGCAGTGGGGGTGGTAGCGGAGTGGTAGATACGCAGTATTTT. Residues: CASSGGGSGVVDTQYF.

This chain joins TRBV5-8 and TRBJ2-1, with D perhaps assigned TRBD1 or TRBD2 (7 bases each). The CDR3 has 16 amino acids. The germline gives CDR1 SGHTS, CDR2 YDEGEE. Deletions cut 1 base from V and 4 bases from J, with 15 bases between. Here the CDR3 DNA reads TGTGCCAGCAGCTTGAGCGGGGACAGAACTTACAATGAGCAGTTCTTC. Amino acids: CASSLSGDRTYNEQFF.

The chain joins TRBV20-1 to TRBJ1-2; TRBD1 aligns across 9 bases. With 5 bases clipped from V and 4 bases from J, the junction kept 5 bases outside the gene matches. The CDR3 has 13 residues. Per the germline V gene, CDR1 is DFQATT and CDR2 is SNEGSKA (reference sequence). The CDR3 DNA reads TGCAGTGCTGGGACAGGGCTGCTCTATGGCTACACCTTC. The encoded protein is CSAGTGLLYGYTF.

This clonotype was picked up many times. The chain combines TRBV12-3 or TRBV12-4 with TRBJ1-2; D is ambiguous. CDR3 length equals 13 residues. V was clipped by 5 bases and J by 5 bases, with 12 bases between them. CDR3 protein: CASSLGRVYGYTF. The CDR3 bases are TGTGCCAGCAGTCTAGGACGGGTTTATGGCTACACCTTC.

The sample holds many counts of this clonotype. The genes are TRBV5-1 and TRBJ2-3; possibly TRBD2 for D (6 bases). Germline CDR1 reads SGHRS; CDR2 reads YFSETQ. This CDR3 has 14 residues. Trimming pared 7 bases from V and 0 bases from J, leaving 12 bases between. CDR3 region: CASVRGASTDTQYF. CDR3 in DNA: TGCGCCAGCGTCCGCGGGGCTAGCACAGATACGCAGTATTTT.

This clonotype has a count of ten or more. The chain links TRBV7-8 to TRBJ2-7; D is perhaps TRBD2 (6 bases). Germline V gene data show CDR1 as SGHVS and CDR2 as FQNEAQ. V lost 6 bases to trimming and J lost 2 bases, with 14 bases between them. The CDR3 extends over 14 amino acids. The CDR3 here is CASSEISGTYEQYF. The CDR3 nucleotides are TGTGCCAGCAGTGAGATTAGCGGTACCTACGAGCAGTACTTC.

This clonotype was recorded many times. This sequence joins TRBV29-1 and TRBJ1-2; no clear D gene. Germline values: CDR1 SQVTM, CDR2 ANQGSEA. V was trimmed by 7 bases and J by 2 bases, leaving 11 bases between them. This CDR3 region has 12 residues. CDR3 residues: CSGSVGNYGYTF. CDR3 sequence (DNA): TGCAGCGGATCGGTAGGGAACTATGGCTACACCTTC.

This clonotype was seen ten or more times. The rearrangement links TRBV25-1 to TRBJ2-3; 12 bases agree with TRBD1. The length of the CDR3 is 19 residues. Looked up from germline, CDR1 is MGHDK and CDR2 is SYGVNS. Trimming took 4 bases from V and 1 from J; bases not matched to a gene: 12. CDR3 bases: TGTGCCAGCAGTGCTACCGGGACAGGGGGCATTCTGGGCACAGATACGCAGTATTTT. Amino acids: CASSATGTGGILGTDTQYF. Together with reference TRBV25-1 and TRBJ2-3, the CDR3 gives the full variable domain: EADIYQTPRYLVIGTGKKITLECSQTMGHDKMYWYQQDPGMELHLIHYSYGVNSTEKGDLSSESTVSRIRTEHFPLTLESARPSHTSQYLCASSATGTGGILGTDTQYFGPGTRLTVL.

The DNA for the CDR3 is TGTGCCAGCAGCTTGATGGACGGGGAGCTGTTTTTT. This encodes CASSLMDGELFF. This chain joins TRBV5-4 and TRBJ2-2, with unresolved D. Per germline, CDR1 SGHNT and CDR2 YYREEE (reference sequence). The germline V and J ends were trimmed by 1 base and 7 bases, with 5 bases remaining between them. The length of the CDR3 is 12 residues.

The J gene is TRBJ1-6, the V gene TRBV3-1; D is undetermined. CDR3 length equals 14 residues. V was trimmed by 8 bases and J by 7 bases, leaving 15 bases between them. Germline V gene sequence: CDR1 LGHDT, CDR2 YNNKEL (reference sequence). CDR3 nucleotides: TGTGCCAGCGGGCTGGGAGCGGGAAATTCACCCCTCCACTTT. Residues: CASGLGAGNSPLHF.

The table lists this clonotype with many counts. The chain uses TRBV18 and TRBJ2-7, with TRBD2 matching over 8 bases. The CDR3 is made up of 14 amino acids. Germline lookup yields CDR1 KGHSH and CDR2 LQKENI. V dropped 5 bases and J dropped 1; count of bases not matched to a gene: 4. CDR3 DNA sequence: TGTGCCAGCTCAACGGGACTAGTTTCCTACGAGCAGTACTTC. Its protein is CASSTGLVSYEQYF.

This clonotype was counted at least ten times. Compared with germline, one end of the junction differs, possibly owing to a read error. This chain links TRBV5-1 with TRBJ1-4; no firm D call. This CDR3 has 13 amino acids. Germline V gene sequence: CDR1 SGHRS, CDR2 YFSETQ. CDR3 nucleotide sequence: TGTGCCAGCAGTAGGATAGAGGGTGAAAAACTGTTTTTT. The encoded protein is CASSRIEGEKLFF.

This clonotype has a count of ten or more. The chain employs TRBV20-1 and TRBJ1-2, with D perhaps TRBD1 (5 bases). Trimming stripped 0 bases from V and 0 bases from J, with 14 bases between. Per the germline V gene, CDR1 is DFQATT and CDR2 is SNEGSKA (reference sequence). The CDR3 has 16 amino acids. The CDR3 bases are TGCAGTGCTAGAGATCTCTTGGGGCTTTCTAACTATGGCTACACCTTC. It translates to CSARDLLGLSNYGYTF.

This clonotype was seen at least ten times. The chain recombines TRBV27 with TRBJ2-1, with unresolved D. Trimming shortened V by 3 bases and J by 6 bases, and 18 bases separated the two germline ends. Germline CDR1 is MNHEY and CDR2 is SMNVEV (reference sequence). The length of the CDR3 is 16 residues. The CDR3 nucleotides read TGTGCCAGCAGTTTCGGACGGAAACACCTCATCAATGAGCAGTTCTTC. Encoded protein: CASSFGRKHLINEQFF.

At least ten counts were recorded for this clonotype. The V and J genes are TRBV12-3 or TRBV12-4 and TRBJ2-7; no firm D call. CDR3 length: 15 residues. Trimming stripped 1 base from V and 3 bases from J, with 13 bases between. The CDR3 region has the DNA TGTGCCAGCAGTTTAGGGGGAAGGAGATACTACGAGCAGTACTTC. Protein sequence: CASSLGGRRYYEQYF.

This clonotype was seen repeatedly, ten times or more. The rearrangement links TRBV24-1 to TRBJ1-1; unclear D gene. CDR1 and CDR2 from the germline V gene are KGHDR and SFDVKD. Trimming removed 4 bases from V and 8 bases from J, with 10 bases in between. The CDR3 covers 12 residues. The CDR3 DNA follows: TGTGCCACCAGTGAGACCAGAGGCGAAGCTTTCTTT. Protein: CATSETRGEAFF.

V is TRBV18 and J is TRBJ2-1; TRBD1 aligns across 12 bases. The V and J ends lost 3 bases and 9 bases, in that order; junction bases with no gene match: 3. CDR1 KGHSH and CDR2 LQKENI come from the germline V gene. The CDR3 length is 14 residues. CDR3 DNA: TGTGCCAGCTCACCGGGACAGGGGGCGGGTGAGCAGTTCTTC. This sequence encodes CASSPGQGAGEQFF.

The genes are TRBV2 and TRBJ1-1; D possibly corresponds to TRBD1 (5 bases). Between the trimmed V and J ends, which lost 4 bases and 6 bases, there was a span of 12 bases. Germline-derived CDR1 and CDR2 are SNHLY and FYNNEI. CDR3 size: 13 residues. The DNA for the CDR3 is TGTGCCAGCAGTGCTGAGGGGTACGCTGAAGCTTTCTTT. Translation: CASSAEGYAEAFF. Combining the CDR3 with reference TRBV2 and TRBJ1-1 gives the whole variable domain EPEVTQTPSHQVTQMGQEVILRCVPISNHLYFYWYRQILGQKVEFLVSFYNNEISEKSEIFDDQFSVERPDGSNFTLKIRSTKLEDSAMYFCASSAEGYAEAFFGQGTRLTVV.

This rearrangement joins TRBV6-5 to TRBJ1-2; D not certain. This CDR3 region has 13 residues. V gave up 2 bases and J gave up 4 bases, with 8 bases separating them. From germline, CDR1 is MNHEY and CDR2 SVGAGI. CDR3 sequence: CASSYGPGYGYTF. The CDR3 DNA reads as TGTGCCAGCAGTTACGGACCGGGCTATGGCTACACCTTC.